This TCR beta chain came from a study of CD8+ T cells in alopecia areata (dated by TCRdb to between 2018 and 2020). For context, the study as a whole: The treated patients took part in an open-label pilot trial in which moderate-to-severe alopecia areata was treated with oral tofacitinib at 5 to 10 mg twice daily. Scalp clonality was compared among normal scalp (n=4), patchy alopecia areata scalp (n=8), and alopecia totalis/universalis scalp (n=8). Tofacitinib was given for 6 to 18 months, followed by 6 months of follow-up off drug to assess delayed response and recurrence. The SALT score, which quantifies the percentage of affected scalp surface area, was used to measure disease severity in treated patients. Amplification of TCRbeta CDR3 regions was done by immunoSEQ multiplex PCR using 35 Vbeta forward primers and 13 Jbeta reverse primers. Patients on tofacitinib were biopsied at baseline and after 4 and 24 weeks of treatment, and several of the patients also had a later scalp biopsy. Human TCRbeta sequencing covered scalp tissue and sorted CD4+ and CD8+ peripheral blood T cells from patchy and totalis/universalis alopecia areata patients and healthy controls. High-throughput TCRbeta sequencing was used to examine T cell clonal expansion in alopecia areata in both the C3H/HeJ mouse model and human patients. RNA was obtained with the PAXgene miRNA kit for fixed scalp, the miRNeasy kit for PBMCs, and the RNeasy kit for mouse skin. The paper as a whole reports these results and caveats: During tofacitinib treatment, many expanded lesional clones stuck around in both scalp and blood, and this persistence may partly explain why relapse happens after treatment is stopped. Scalp clonality and the number of expanded CD8+ clones among the top 100 scalp clones were significantly decreased by tofacitinib. Because the treated cohort was small and included a single nonresponder, larger studies are needed to assess links between baseline CD8+ expansion and response. Shared TCR sequences between patients were less evident than in mice, which may be partly attributable to HLA diversity in the patient population. Higher clonality and more expanded CD8+ clones were observed in lesional scalp than in normal scalp, particularly in alopecia totalis/universalis, a finding suggestive of antigenic drive. Scalp TCR repertoire analysis is complicated because resident alphabeta T cells in normal human skin are also sequenced, whereas mouse skin is dominated by gammadelta T cells.

CDR1 and CDR2 are drawn from the germline V gene: SNHLY, FYNNEI. V was cut back by 8 bases and J by 2 bases, leaving a gap of 11 bases between them. The CDR3 spans 13 residues, from the cysteine through the phenylalanine. Only CDR3 DNA remains: 39 bases, in frame from the first base. The time point label corresponds to: around 22 weeks on oral tofacitinib. The treatment or condition label corresponds to: oral pan-JAK inhibitor, 5-10 mg twice daily. Lesional scalp punch biopsies and peripheral blood were collected from alopecia areata patients. PBMCs were isolated by density centrifugation and stained for CD3, CD4 and CD8, after which CD4+ and CD8+ T cells were sorted on a FACSAria. Many counts were recorded for this clone. Its antigen is currently not known. No base qualities exist here, and no much larger clone lies one base off it. Receptor libraries were prepared by the immunoSEQ multiplex PCR assay. To provide template for TCR sequencing, every sample had RNA extracted and reverse transcribed into cDNA. SuperScript III was used for first-strand cDNA synthesis, primed with a 2:1 mix of oligo-dT and random hexamers. Amplification bias was assessed with a synthetic immune receptor repertoire, and residual bias was removed computationally. The original methods were these. After raw reads were preprocessed to remove errors, the CDR3 was defined following IMGT conventions as running from the conserved cysteine to phenylalanine. Clonality was calculated as 1 minus Shannon entropy normalized by log2 of the number of productive unique TCRs. Scalp TCRbeta sequences were cross-referenced with sorted blood CD4 and CD8 repertoires so that the CD4 or CD8 identity of scalp clones could be inferred. TCRdb provides this immuneACCESS table in a form limited to in-frame rearrangements. Some clones are lacking; in checked studies, under half of them reflect an unresolved V gene, and why the rest are absent is not known. V, J and clone size derive from that table, while D and trimming were established from the DNA sequence. The sample table lists 100,000 to 120,000 clones, less than 70% of them with a count of one. The ten biggest clones cover 3% to 4% of the sample.

This receptor was obtained from a human donor with alopecia areata. This sequence uses TRBV2 and TRBJ2-3; the D gene cannot be named for sure. The specimen comprised CD4+ T cells sorted from blood, sampled at week 24, from a patient treated with tofacitinib. This receptor carries the CDR3 CASGKDYTDTQYF. The bases read TGTGCCAGCGGAAAGGATTACACAGATACGCAGTATTTT.